This is a list of T cell receptor beta chains from one sample in a study of tumor-infiltrating lymphocytes in oesophageal squamous cell carcinoma. In TCRdb, the PCR reads were re-called with MiXCR into one record per CDR3 protein. The repertoire holds nearly 20,000 distinct CDR3 sequences, 30% to 50% seen once, with about 7% in the top ten. The sample consisted of blood. The receptors shown here come from a male donor with esophageal squamous cell carcinoma. CDR3s include the opening cysteine and the closing phenylalanine or tryptophan. D genes are given only for firm matches. Clone size appears in some rows only: once, few, many, or a class for an expanded clone.

>TRBV6-1|.|TRBJ2-5|TRBD1
CASNYRGGETQYF
TGTGCCAGCAATTACAGGGGCGGGGAGACCCAGTACTTC
>TRBV7-2|.|TRBJ2-7|.
CASSLVRGSSYEQYF
TGTGCCAGCAGCTTAGTGCGGGGAAGCTCCTACGAGCAGTACTTC
>TRBV5-6|many|TRBJ2-2|.
CASSLVSDTGELFF
TGTGCCAGCAGCTTGGTCTCGGACACCGGGGAGCTGTTTTTT
>TRBV19|many|TRBJ2-1|.
CASSPGGGRYNEQFF
TGTGCCAGTAGCCCGGGGGGCGGAAGGTACAATGAGCAGTTCTTC
>TRBV6-1|.|TRBJ2-3|TRBD1
CASSRTGSTDTQYF
TGTGCCAGCAGTCGGACAGGGAGCACAGATACGCAGTATTTT
>TRBV10-1|many|TRBJ2-2|TRBD1
CASRLGQGAIGELFF
TGCGCCAGCAGATTAGGACAGGGGGCGATCGGGGAGCTGTTTTTT
>TRBV7-2|.|TRBJ2-5|.
CASSPGRPPETQYF
TGTGCCAGCAGCCCTGGACGGCCGCCTGAGACCCAGTACTTC
>TRBV6-1|.|TRBJ1-3|.
CASSRLMGAGTGNTIYF
TGTGCCAGCAGTCGACTGATGGGGGCAGGGACTGGAAACACCATATATTTT
>TRBV7-9|many|TRBJ2-3|.
CASSSTGFTQYF
TGTGCCAGCAGCTCCACAGGGTTTACGCAGTATTTT
>TRBV7-2|few|TRBJ2-1|.
CASSLGGRGSYNEQFF
TGTGCCAGCAGCTTAGGTGGCAGGGGAAGCTACAATGAGCAGTTCTTC
>TRBV9|.|TRBJ2-7|.
CASSLSSGRGYEQYF
TGTGCCAGCAGTCTATCTTCAGGGAGAGGCTACGAGCAGTACTTC
>TRBV5-6|.|TRBJ2-4|.
CASRLVGSKNIQYF
TGTGCCAGCAGACTGGTTGGGTCCAAAAACATTCAGTACTTC
>TRBV6-1|many|TRBJ2-3|TRBD1
CASSSRDRGIRDTQYF
TGTGCCAGCAGTTCCCGGGACAGGGGGATAAGGGATACGCAGTATTTT
>TRBV7-3|once|TRBJ2-7|TRBD2
CASSTGTSGIREQYF
TGTGCCAGCAGCACCGGGACTAGCGGGATCAGGGAGCAGTACTTC
>TRBV7-2|many|TRBJ2-7|.
CASSPSGTGNEQYF
TGTGCCAGCAGCCCATCCGGGACGGGCAATGAGCAGTACTTC
>TRBV11-2|.|TRBJ2-3|.
CASSMGWGDTQYF
TGTGCCAGCAGCATGGGGTGGGGAGATACGCAGTATTTT
>TRBV7-2|.|TRBJ2-3|.
CASSFNGGDTQYF
TGTGCCAGCAGCTTTAACGGTGGGGATACGCAGTATTTT
>TRBV19|many|TRBJ1-5|TRBD1
CASATQGADNQPQHF
TGTGCCAGCGCCACCCAGGGGGCTGACAATCAGCCCCAGCATTTT
>TRBV7-2|.|TRBJ2-4|TRBD2
CASRHPLGLAGGPRNIQYF
TGTGCCAGCAGACACCCCCTCGGACTAGCGGGAGGGCCGAGGAACATTCAGTACTTC
>TRBV6-1|.|TRBJ1-2|.
CASSDDRLYGYTF
TGTGCCAGCAGTGATGACAGGCTCTATGGCTACACCTTC
>TRBV28|many|TRBJ1-5|.
CASSWLRAQPSNQPQHF
TGTGCCAGCAGTTGGCTTAGGGCCCAGCCCAGCAATCAGCCCCAGCATTTT
>TRBV7-2|few|TRBJ2-1|.
CASSLDNGGYNEQFF
TGTGCCAGCAGCTTAGACAACGGAGGGTATAATGAGCAGTTCTTC
>TRBV11-2|.|TRBJ2-5|.
CASSFGPSQETQYF
TGTGCCAGCAGCTTTGGACCGAGCCAAGAGACCCAGTACTTC
>TRBV7-2|medium-sized|TRBJ2-5|.
CASSPPPNQETQYF
TGTGCCAGCAGCCCCCCCCCGAATCAAGAGACCCAGTACTTC
>TRBV11-2|.|TRBJ2-7|.
CASSLDQVTRASSYEQYF
TGTGCCAGCAGCTTAGATCAGGTTACTCGGGCGAGCTCCTACGAGCAGTACTTC
>TRBV6-6|many|TRBJ2-7|.
CASSYSGGNYEQYF
TGTGCCAGCAGTTACTCTGGCGGGAACTACGAGCAGTACTTC
>TRBV5-1|many|TRBJ2-2|.
CASSTVLTGELFF
TGCGCCAGCAGCACCGTCCTCACCGGGGAGCTGTTTTTT
>TRBV12-5|.|TRBJ2-4|TRBD2
CASAKLAGGLIF
TGTGCTAGTGCCAAACTAGCGGGAGGATTAATCTTC
>TRBV7-2|many|TRBJ1-2|TRBD1
CASSLGQGSYGYTF
TGTGCCAGCAGCCTGGGACAGGGGAGCTATGGCTACACCTTC
>TRBV5-1|many|TRBJ2-1|.
CASSLGGDGNEQFF
TGCGCCAGCAGCTTAGGAGGGGACGGCAATGAGCAGTTCTTC
>TRBV7-6|.|TRBJ2-1|.
CASSLDIWGGQFF
TGTGCCAGCAGCTTAGATATTTGGGGTGGGCAGTTCTTC
>TRBV10-1|.|TRBJ2-6|TRBD1
CASSEKDRGWVVLRF
TGCGCCAGCAGTGAGAAGGACAGGGGATGGGTAGTTCTTCGGTTC
>TRBV6-8|.|TRBJ2-5|.
CASYSRAETQYF
TGTGCCAGCTATAGCAGGGCAGAGACCCAGTACTTC
>TRBV7-6|medium-sized|TRBJ1-3|.
CASSLGLGGSGNTIYF
TGTGCCAGCAGCTTAGGGCTAGGGGGCTCTGGAAACACCATATATTTT
>TRBV29-1|.|TRBJ2-5|TRBD1
CSVEGDRSPTQYF
TGCAGCGTGGAGGGGGACAGGTCTCCGACCCAGTACTTC
>TRBV12-3/TRBV12-4|.|TRBJ2-3|.
CASTDYFTDTQYF
TGTGCCAGCACCGACTACTTCACAGATACGCAGTATTTT
>TRBV28|.|TRBJ2-5|.
CASSGGPAVYQETQYF
TGTGCCAGCAGTGGCGGTCCAGCCGTTTACCAAGAGACCCAGTACTTC
>TRBV18|few|TRBJ1-1|.
CASSSGSANTEAFF
TGTGCCAGCTCTTCTGGTTCGGCGAACACTGAAGCTTTCTTT
>TRBV28|many|TRBJ2-5|.
CASSFLHRNNEQYF
TGTGCCAGCAGTTTTCTTCACAGGAACAATGAGCAGTACTTC
>TRBV12-3/TRBV12-4|.|TRBJ2-3|TRBD2
CASRPRLAGGVIGTDTQYF
TGTGCCAGCAGACCAAGACTAGCGGGGGGCGTTATAGGCACAGATACGCAGTATTTT
>TRBV6-1|.|TRBJ2-1|TRBD1
CASRPTGLFNEQFF
TGTGCCAGCAGACCGACAGGGTTGTTTAATGAGCAGTTCTTC
>TRBV11-1|few|TRBJ2-5|.
CASSQGGPAETQYF
TGTGCCAGCAGCCAAGGGGGGCCGGCAGAGACCCAGTACTTC
>TRBV12-3/TRBV12-4|medium-sized|TRBJ2-3|.
CASRRSSSTDTQYF
TGTGCCAGCAGGCGCAGTTCTAGCACAGATACGCAGTATTTT
>TRBV12-3/TRBV12-4|once|TRBJ2-1|TRBD1
CASSLWGQGYNEQFF
TGTGCCAGCAGTTTATGGGGACAGGGATACAATGAGCAGTTCTTC
>TRBV19|.|TRBJ2-1|.
CASSATQGRNNEQFF
TGTGCCAGCTCCGCGACGCAGGGAAGGAACAATGAGCAGTTCTTC
>TRBV12-3/TRBV12-4|.|TRBJ1-1|.
CASSLGPTNTEAFF
TGTGCCAGCAGTTTGGGACCCACGAACACTGAAGCTTTCTTT
>TRBV7-9|medium-sized|TRBJ1-1|.
CASSPRDGETEAFF
TGTGCCAGCAGCCCCAGGGACGGTGAAACTGAAGCTTTCTTT
>TRBV7-2|.|TRBJ2-3|TRBD2
CASSSTSGPQGTQYF
TGTGCCAGCAGCTCCACTAGCGGACCTCAGGGTACGCAGTATTTT